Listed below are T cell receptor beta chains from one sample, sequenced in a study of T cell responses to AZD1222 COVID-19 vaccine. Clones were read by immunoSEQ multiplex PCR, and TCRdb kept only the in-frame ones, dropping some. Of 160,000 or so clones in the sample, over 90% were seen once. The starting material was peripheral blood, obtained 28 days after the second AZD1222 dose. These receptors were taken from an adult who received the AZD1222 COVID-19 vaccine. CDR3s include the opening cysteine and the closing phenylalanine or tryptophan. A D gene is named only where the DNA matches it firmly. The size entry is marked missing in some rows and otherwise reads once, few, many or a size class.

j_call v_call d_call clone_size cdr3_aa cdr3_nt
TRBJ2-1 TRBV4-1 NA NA CASSQDPAGSYNEQFF TGCGCCAGCAGCCAAGATCCAGCGGGCTCCTACAATGAGCAGTTCTTC
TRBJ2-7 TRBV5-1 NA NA CASRRAGTYEQYF TGCGCCAGCAGGCGAGCAGGAACCTACGAGCAGTACTTC
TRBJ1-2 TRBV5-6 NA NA CASSLGQRNFYGYTF TGTGCCAGCAGCTTGGGACAGCGGAACTTCTATGGCTACACCTTC
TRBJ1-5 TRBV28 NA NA CASSPTRDTRIQPQHF TGTGCCAGCAGTCCCACCCGGGACACCCGAATTCAGCCCCAGCATTTT
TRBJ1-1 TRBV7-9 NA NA CASSLPPSGTEAFF TGTGCCAGCAGCTTACCCCCATCGGGCACTGAAGCTTTCTTT
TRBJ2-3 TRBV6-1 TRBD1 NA CASSEVTGTGTDTQYF TGTGCCAGCAGTGAAGTAACCGGGACAGGCACAGATACGCAGTATTTT
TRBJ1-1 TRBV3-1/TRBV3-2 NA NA CASSPGQFNAEAFF TGTGCCAGCAGCCCCGGACAGTTCAACGCTGAAGCTTTCTTT
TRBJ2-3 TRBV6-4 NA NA CASSRDASTDTQYF TGTGCCAGCAGTCGTGACGCTAGCACAGATACGCAGTATTTT
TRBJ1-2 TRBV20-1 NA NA CSASAYSTYGYTF TGCAGTGCTAGTGCTTACTCCACCTATGGCTACACCTTC
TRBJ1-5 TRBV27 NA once CASSLLGTTSNQPQHF TGTGCCAGCAGTTTATTAGGGACAACGAGCAATCAGCCCCAGCATTTT